The entry below gives a single TCR beta chain sequence along with its context. No antigen is known for it. The sample holds no much larger clone one base away, and base qualities are not on file. V sheds 5 bases and J sheds 7 bases, leaving 8 bases between their ends. From cysteine to phenylalanine, the CDR3 is 11 amino acids long. Only the CDR3 DNA stays, 33 bases, in frame from base 1. Each collaborating institution followed its own protocols to collect whole blood in K2EDTA tubes. For TCRbeta analysis, collaborators shipped samples in one of three forms: frozen whole blood, isolated PBMCs, or DNA extracted from either of those sample types. This sample is part of a study of blood T cell repertoires in COVID-19 (dated by TCRdb to between 2020 and 2021). With respect to the entire study: The collaborator samples originated in the United States, Italy and Spain and spanned the acute and convalescent phases of COVID-19. Subjects who had been exposed to COVID-19, were actively infected with it, or had recovered from it provided the deeply sampled blood TCRbeta repertoires that made up the dataset. Samples came from the ongoing ImmuneRACE study (first 160 participants) plus 1,254 subjects from 6 global collaborators. Nearly every sample came with metadata listing a de-identified subject ID, COVID-19 status, age in years and sex. HLA class I and class II types, where available, came from metadata supplied by the sample provider rather than from assay-based typing. The material from the prospective study consisted of cDNA or gDNA derived from T cells, B-cell-depleted T cells, or PBMCs. The repertoires were made available in a free public database intended to serve as a resource for research on the immune response to SARS-CoV-2.

TCRbeta CDR3 regions were amplified from genomic DNA using the immunoSEQ Assay, a bias-controlled multiplex PCR. Per the source publication's procedure: The number of nucleated cells in each sample was estimated by amplification of reference gene primers within the assay. To quantify the absolute abundance of each unique TCRbeta CDR3 rearrangement, sequence reads were collapsed and filtered. Productive Simpson clonality was computed per sample as the square root of Simpson's diversity index over productive rearrangements. TCRdb took this table from immuneACCESS and kept in-frame rearrangements with V and J called. Such tables lack part of the clones; where checked against another copy, unresolved V genes explain under half of the gap, and the rest is unexplained. That table supplies the V and J calls and clone size; D and trimming were determined from the DNA. Present in this sample are over 95,000 clones, roughly 84% of which were seen just once. 15% to 20% of the sample is held by the ten biggest clonotypes.

Results the study describes overall, beyond this receptor: The quantity of clinical and demographic metadata differed by source and by participant and was supplied without curation.

The specimen sequenced was peripheral blood. This receptor chain uses TRBV12-3 or TRBV12-4 and TRBJ2-5; the D gene cannot be resolved reliably. The sequence came from a woman aged 60-75 years with acute or convalescent COVID-19. The nucleotides read TGTGCCAGCAGTACCCAGTCGACCCAGTACTTC. Protein translation: CASSTQSTQYF.